One and the same sample provided the 4 T cell receptor beta chains below, sequenced in a study of T-cell memory formation after mild COVID-19. TCRdb fed the 5' RACE reads into MiXCR, producing one record per CDR3 protein. Of around 250,000 distinct CDR3 sequences listed, roughly 17% are singletons. The sequencing input was PBMCs or a T cell subset sorted from them (not recorded which). These receptors were collected from a man younger than 35 who had mild COVID-19 (a few samples of this study predate the infection). Cell type and time point are not known.

This chain joins TRBV7-6 and TRBJ2-1; either TRBD1 or TRBD2 may supply D (7 bases each). The CDR3 runs 13 residues. V lost 4 bases and J 10 bases, leaving 14 bases between the germline ends. Germline V gives CDR1 SGHVS, CDR2 FNYEAQ. For the CDR3, the DNA is TGTGCCAGCAGCTCACTAGCGACAGGGGAGCAGTTCTTC. Translating gives CASSSLATGEQFF. Full variable domain (outside the CDR3, taken from reference TRBV7-6 and TRBJ2-1): GAGVSQSPRYKVTKRGQDVALRCDPISGHVSLYWYRQALGQGPEFLTYFNYEAQQDKSGLPNDRFSAERPEGSISTLTIQRTEQRDSAMYRCASSSLATGEQFFGPGTRLTVL.

This clonotype was recorded at least ten times. The genes are TRBV5-5 and TRBJ2-5; D possibly uses TRBD1 or TRBD2 (5 bases each). With 0 bases removed from V and 5 bases from J, the gap between germline ends came to 14 bases. Germline lookup yields CDR1 SGHKS and CDR2 YYEKEE (reference sequence). This CDR3 comprises 15 residues. CDR3 protein: CASSLAGNEGETQYF. CDR3 in DNA: TGTGCCAGCAGCTTGGCCGGGAACGAGGGGGAGACCCAGTACTTC.

The chain couples TRBV11-1 to TRBJ2-7; TRBD1 agrees at 8 bases. In germline, CDR1 is SGHAT, CDR2 FQDESV (reference sequence). V shed 6 bases, J shed 0 bases, and the junction held 4 bases outside the gene matches. The CDR3 contains 14 residues. CDR3 sequence (DNA): TGTGCCAGCAGGCGGACAGGGCCCTCCTACGAGCAGTACTTC. Protein product: CASRRTGPSYEQYF. The full variable domain, its missing parts supplied by reference TRBV11-1 and TRBJ2-7, is EAEVAQSPRYKITEKSQAVAFWCDPISGHATLYWYRQILGQGPELLVQFQDESVVDDSQLPKDRFSAERLKGVDSTLKIQPAELGDSAMYLCASRRTGPSYEQYFGPGTRLTVT.

The J gene is TRBJ2-5, the V gene TRBV20-1; possibly TRBD2 for D (6 bases). The V gene lost 0 bases and the J gene lost 4 bases, with 18 bases spanning the gap. This CDR3 region has 16 residues. Germline values: CDR1 DFQATT, CDR2 SNEGSKA (reference sequence). CDR3 in DNA: TGCAGTGCTAGAGATGGGGATCGGAGGGGTGGAGAGACCCAGTACTTC. Its protein product is CSARDGDRRGGETQYF.